Following are 31 T cell receptor beta chains from one sample sequenced in a study of cytomegalovirus exposure and HLA in healthy donors. A multiplex PCR was run with 60 Vbeta primers and 13 Jbeta primers. Data came from immunoSEQ multiplex PCR; TCRdb stores just in-frame clones and leaves some out. The top ten clones hold approximately 2.1% of a sample with 95,000 to 150,000 clones, roughly 76% of them seen once. Sequencing was carried out using PBMCs. These receptors were taken from a man younger than 45 in good health and CMV-seronegative.

The chain uses TRBV28 and TRBJ2-7, with TRBD1 matching 9 bases. The length of the CDR3 is 14 residues. From germline, CDR1 is MDHEN and CDR2 SYDVKM. The V and J ends lost 6 bases and 5 bases, in that order; junction bases with no gene match: 8. CDR3 sequence reads: CASRGPGTGNEQYF. The CDR3 DNA reads as TGTGCCAGCAGGGGTCCCGGGACAGGGAACGAGCAGTACTTC.

The gene calls are TRBV10-3 and TRBJ1-2, with D possibly being TRBD1 (5 bases). V dropped 5 bases and J dropped 2 bases, with 12 bases sitting between them. Germline V CDR1 and CDR2: ENHRY, SYGVKD. CDR3 length: 14 residues. CDR3 coding DNA: TGTGCCATCAGTCGCGGGGGATCCAACTATGGCTACACCTTC. This translates into CAISRGGSNYGYTF.

The rearrangement joins TRBV4-1 to TRBJ2-5; D unresolved. V lost 1 base and J 5 bases, leaving 11 bases between the germline ends. Germline V CDR1 and CDR2: MGHRA, YSYEKL. This CDR3 comprises 14 residues. The CDR3 region has the DNA TGCGCCAGCAGCCAAGGAGGCACGGATGAGACCCAGTACTTC. It yields the protein CASSQGGTDETQYF.

The chain combines TRBV4-1 with TRBJ1-1; maybe TRBD1 (6 bases). This CDR3 has 18 residues. With 4 bases removed from V and 1 base from J, the gap between germline ends came to 22 bases. CDR1 is MGHRA and CDR2 is YSYEKL in the germline V gene. The CDR3, as DNA: TGCGCCAGCAGCCGAGAAGAGTTCATGACAGGCGGGAACACTGAAGCTTTCTTT. Amino acid sequence: CASSREEFMTGGNTEAFF.

The gene calls are TRBV9 and TRBJ1-2, with a weak D call TRBD1 (5 bases). The CDR3 is 12 amino acids. CDR1 and CDR2 from the germline V gene are SGDLS and YYNGEE. V was clipped by 4 bases and J by 10 bases, with 14 bases between them. The CDR3 DNA follows: TGTGCCAGCAGCTCGGAGACAGCAACCTACACCTTC. Its translation is CASSSETATYTF.

This clone showed up just a few times. V usage is TRBV7-8 and J usage is TRBJ2-2; 7 bases are a match to TRBD1. Trimming cost V 4 bases and J 0 bases; bases outside gene matches: 11. Germline-derived CDR1 and CDR2 are SGHVS and FQNEAQ. The CDR3 loop spans 18 amino acids. The CDR3 region is CASSSPGQIAPNTGELFF. CDR3 DNA sequence: TGTGCCAGCAGCTCGCCGGGACAGATAGCTCCGAACACCGGGGAGCTGTTTTTT.

CDR3 sequence reads: CASSLPSGGAYEQYF. Written as DNA, the CDR3 is TGTGCCAGCAGCCTCCCTAGCGGGGGGGCCTACGAGCAGTACTTC. This chain uses TRBV7-8 with TRBJ2-7, with TRBD2 matching 12 bases. Losses at the gene ends were 5 bases for V and 2 bases for J; bases not matched to a gene: 4. Per germline, CDR1 SGHVS and CDR2 FQNEAQ. The CDR3 is made up of 15 amino acids.

The chain is built from TRBV2 and TRBJ2-7; TRBD2 aligns across 11 bases. Trimming took 5 bases from V and 3 from J; bases not matched to a gene: 3. CDR1 SNHLY and CDR2 FYNNEI come from the germline V gene. This CDR3 contains 14 residues. The CDR3: CASSRLAGYYEQYF. The CDR3 DNA follows: TGTGCCAGCAGTCGACTAGCGGGGTACTACGAGCAGTACTTC.

This sequence joins TRBV6-6 and TRBJ2-7; 7 nucleotides agree with TRBD2. The length of the CDR3 is 13 residues. The J segment lost 3 bases and the V segment lost 6 bases, leaving 5 bases of the junction unmatched. Germline V lookup: CDR1 MNHNY, CDR2 SVGAGI (reference sequence). The CDR3 protein is CASRLGLGYEQYF. CDR3 nucleotides: TGTGCCAGCAGACTCGGACTAGGCTACGAGCAGTACTTC.

The CDR3 spells CAISESRGLTEAFF. The CDR3 DNA is TGTGCCATCAGTGAGTCGAGGGGGCTCACTGAAGCTTTCTTT. The chain carries TRBV10-3 and TRBJ1-1, with 7 positions matching TRBD1. The CDR3 is 14 residues long. V dropped 0 bases and J dropped 4; count of bases not matched to a gene: 2. CDR1 and CDR2 (germline): ENHRY, SYGVKD.

Here the CDR3 reads CASSSPEGQLTEAFF. The CDR3 DNA reads TGTGCCAGCAGCTCCCCGGAGGGACAGCTCACTGAAGCTTTCTTT. The gene calls are TRBV7-6 and TRBJ1-1; TRBD1 matches 7 bases. CDR3 length: 15 amino acids. Germline values: CDR1 SGHVS, CDR2 FNYEAQ. Germline trimming cut 4 bases from V and 4 bases from J; bases unmatched to any gene: 9.

V usage is TRBV5-1 and J usage is TRBJ1-1; tentative D call: TRBD1 (6 bases). V lost 0 bases, J lost 3 bases, and 18 bases lay in between. This CDR3 is 17 amino acids long. CDR1 and CDR2 (germline): SGHRS, YFSETQ. The CDR3 reads CASSLGVLQGFHTEAFF. CDR3 nucleotide sequence: TGCGCCAGCAGCTTGGGAGTTTTACAGGGTTTTCACACTGAAGCTTTCTTT. Together with reference TRBV5-1 and TRBJ1-1, the CDR3 gives the full variable domain: KAGVTQTPRYLIKTRGQQVTLSCSPISGHRSVSWYQQTPGQGLQFLFEYFSETQRNKGNFPGRFSGRQFSNSRSEMNVSTLELGDSALYLCASSLGVLQGFHTEAFFGQGTRLTVV.

For this clone: One junction end does not reproduce the germline sequence, and a read error may be involved. The chain joins TRBV11-2 to TRBJ2-4; TRBD2 might be the D (5 bases). The CDR3 spans 13 residues. Germline assignment: CDR1 SGHAT and CDR2 FQNNGV. In DNA, the CDR3 is TGTGCCAGCAGCTCCCCCCCGGGGAACAGTCAGTACTTC. Translating it yields CASSSPPGNSQYF.

This clone was seen once. This chain joins TRBV28 and TRBJ2-7, with a weak D call TRBD2 (6 bases). Looked up from germline, CDR1 is MDHEN and CDR2 is SYDVKM. The ends were cut back, 4 bases at V and 6 bases at J, with 16 bases in the middle. This CDR3 spans 14 amino acids. CDR3 sequence reads: CASSSGTLSGEQYF. Here the CDR3 DNA reads TGTGCCAGCAGTTCAGGGACTCTTTCGGGCGAGCAGTACTTC.

The chain is built from TRBV9 and TRBJ2-1; D is possibly TRBD1 (6 bases). Germline V CDR1 and CDR2: SGDLS, YYNGEE. Trimming left V 0 bases short and J 7 bases short, with 23 bases between. The CDR3 is made up of 18 amino acids. Written as DNA, the CDR3 is TGTGCCAGCAGCGTAGTAAGATTTGGACAGCCATCAAAAAATGAGCAGTTCTTC. Amino acid sequence: CASSVVRFGQPSKNEQFF.

The chain uses TRBV5-5 and TRBJ1-2; TRBD1 matches at 10 bases. Germline V gene data show CDR1 as SGHKS and CDR2 as YYEKEE (reference sequence). This CDR3 has 15 residues. V was clipped by 4 bases and J by 8 bases; unmatched bases: 11. The CDR3 reads CASSPEDRGNKGYTF. DNA of the CDR3: TGTGCCAGCAGCCCAGAGGACAGGGGGAATAAAGGCTACACCTTC.

The CDR3 protein is CASSFPKAGGETQYF. As DNA, the CDR3 is TGTGCCAGCAGCTTCCCCAAGGCAGGGGGAGAGACCCAGTACTTC. This sequence joins TRBV11-2 and TRBJ2-5; 7 bases align to TRBD1. The germline V gene encodes CDR1 SGHAT and CDR2 FQNNGV. The CDR3 has 15 residues. After removal of 3 bases from V and 4 bases from J, the junction contained 8 bases not matched to a gene.

The V call is TRBV7-9, the J call TRBJ2-3, with 10 bases aligning to TRBD1. Germline V gene data show CDR1 as SEHNR and CDR2 as FQNEAQ (reference sequence). The V segment lost 8 bases and the J segment 3 bases; nucleotides outside the gene matches: 5. The CDR3 runs 14 residues. Here the CDR3 reads CASAGTGATDTQYF. The CDR3 nucleotides read TGTGCCAGCGCCGGGACAGGGGCGACAGATACGCAGTATTTT.

V gene TRBV4-3 combines with J gene TRBJ2-2; D gene uncertain. This CDR3 contains 17 residues. V lost 1 base to trimming and J lost 1 base, with 13 bases between them. Germline-derived CDR1 and CDR2 are LGHNA and YSLEER. The DNA for the CDR3 is TGCGCCAGCAGCCAAGGAAGGAGCAGCTTGAACACCGGGGAGCTGTTTTTT. Its protein product is CASSQGRSSLNTGELFF.

The chain carries TRBV4-2 and TRBJ2-1, with TRBD2 matching over 9 bases. Germline values: CDR1 LGHNA, CDR2 YNFKEQ. CDR3 length: 17 amino acids. The junction had 6 bases not matched to a gene; V was cut back by 0 bases and J by 3 bases. Here the CDR3 reads CASSQELAGPFYNEQFF. The CDR3 DNA follows: TGTGCCAGCAGCCAAGAGCTAGCGGGGCCGTTCTACAATGAGCAGTTCTTC.

The chain carries TRBV2 and TRBJ2-3; TRBD2 aligns across 10 bases. Germline V gene lookup returns CDR1 SNHLY and CDR2 FYNNEI. V gave up 3 bases and J gave up 4 bases; unmatched junction bases: 1. This CDR3 comprises 14 residues. The CDR3 spells CASSELAGADTQYF. DNA of the CDR3: TGTGCCAGCAGTGAGCTAGCGGGGGCAGATACGCAGTATTTT.

This rearrangement joins TRBV9 to TRBJ2-1; possibly TRBD1 for D (6 bases). The germline V and J ends were trimmed by 3 bases and 0 bases, with 13 bases remaining between them. Germline V CDR1 and CDR2: SGDLS, YYNGEE. This CDR3 has 16 amino acids. The chain's CDR3 is CASSGQQGPSYNEQFF. CDR3 sequence (DNA): TGTGCCAGCAGCGGACAACAGGGACCCTCCTACAATGAGCAGTTCTTC.

The genes are TRBV10-1 and TRBJ2-7; perhaps TRBD1 as D (5 bases). Trimming stripped 0 bases from V and 4 bases from J, with 16 bases between. The CDR3 consists of 16 residues. Germline V lookup: CDR1 WNHNN, CDR2 SYGVQD (reference sequence). The CDR3 DNA follows: TGCGCCAGCAGTGAGTCTGTCGGTAGCAGGGTATACGAGCAGTACTTC. It is translated as CASSESVGSRVYEQYF.

This clone showed up just a few times. The chain employs TRBV5-5 and TRBJ1-1; 7 bases line up with TRBD1. This CDR3 has 16 residues. Germline trimming cut 0 bases from V and 6 bases from J; bases unmatched to any gene: 11. Germline CDR1 reads SGHKS; CDR2 reads YYEKEE (reference sequence). CDR3 protein: CASSLGWRGLGAEAFF. In DNA form, the CDR3 reads TGTGCCAGCAGCTTGGGGTGGAGGGGGCTGGGCGCTGAAGCTTTCTTT.

DNA for the CDR3: TGCAGTGCCTCTCGGGGGGACGAGCAGTACTTC. This gives the protein CSASRGDEQYF. V is TRBV20-1 and J is TRBJ2-7, with 7 bases identical to TRBD2. This CDR3 contains 11 residues. Trimming took 6 bases from V and 5 from J; bases not matched to a gene: 4. CDR1 and CDR2 (germline): DFQATT, SNEGSKA (reference sequence).

In this sample, this clone turned up a few times. V is TRBV9 and J is TRBJ2-1, with D possibly matching TRBD1 (5 bases). V gave up 4 bases and J gave up 6 bases, with 20 bases separating them. CDR3 size: 16 residues. Germline V gene lookup returns CDR1 SGDLS and CDR2 YYNGEE. The CDR3 loop is CASSPAVSRARNEQFF. CDR3 nucleotides: TGTGCCAGCAGCCCCGCAGTAAGCAGGGCGCGCAATGAGCAGTTCTTC.

This clone was recorded a few times. V and J are TRBV5-1 and TRBJ2-3, with D maybe TRBD2 (6 bases). The germline gives CDR1 SGHRS, CDR2 YFSETQ. Trimming left V 4 bases short and J 1 base short, with 13 bases between. CDR3 size: 15 residues. The CDR3 bases are TGCGCCAGCAGCCCCCAGGCTAGCGGCACAGATACGCAGTATTTT. Its translation is CASSPQASGTDTQYF.

This clone was picked up one time. This chain uses TRBV19 with TRBJ1-2, with 9 bases that match TRBD1. Germline assignment: CDR1 LNHDA and CDR2 SQIVND (reference sequence). The CDR3 has 17 amino acids. V was clipped by 5 bases and J by 0 bases; unmatched bases: 10. The CDR3 sequence is CASSVTGTGPTNYGYTF. For the CDR3, the DNA is TGTGCCAGTAGTGTCACCGGGACAGGGCCTACTAACTATGGCTACACCTTC.

V and J are TRBV2 and TRBJ1-1; D is undetermined. The V end lost 3 bases, the J end lost 10 bases, and 12 bases lay between the germline ends. CDR1 and CDR2 from the germline V gene are SNHLY and FYNNEI. The CDR3 spans 12 residues. The CDR3 here is CASSEAAFGAFF. The CDR3, as DNA: TGTGCCAGCAGTGAGGCGGCTTTTGGAGCTTTCTTT.

The J gene is TRBJ2-5, the V gene TRBV5-4, with 7 bases aligning to TRBD1. Germline CDR1 is SGHNT and CDR2 is YYREEE (reference sequence). The junction had 10 bases not matched to a gene; V was cut back by 3 bases and J by 2 bases. This CDR3 spans 16 amino acids. CDR3: CASSSPGQARQETQYF. The CDR3 DNA is TGTGCCAGCAGCTCCCCCGGACAGGCGAGACAAGAGACCCAGTACTTC.

The chain uses TRBV11-3 and TRBJ2-5; 13 bases align to TRBD2. Losses at the gene ends were 5 bases for V and 4 bases for J; bases not matched to a gene: 7. Germline-derived CDR1 and CDR2 are SGHNT and YENEEA. The CDR3 length is 16 residues. CDR3 amino acids: CASSPRLAGGTETQYF. CDR3 DNA sequence: TGTGCCAGCAGCCCGAGACTAGCGGGGGGAACAGAGACCCAGTACTTC. Complete variable domain (other parts from reference TRBV11-3 and TRBJ2-5): EAGVVQSPRYKIIEKKQPVAFWCNPISGHNTLYWYLQNLGQGPELLIRYENEEAVDDSQLPKDRFSAERLKGVDSTLKIQPAELGDSAVYLCASSPRLAGGTETQYFGPGTRLLVL.